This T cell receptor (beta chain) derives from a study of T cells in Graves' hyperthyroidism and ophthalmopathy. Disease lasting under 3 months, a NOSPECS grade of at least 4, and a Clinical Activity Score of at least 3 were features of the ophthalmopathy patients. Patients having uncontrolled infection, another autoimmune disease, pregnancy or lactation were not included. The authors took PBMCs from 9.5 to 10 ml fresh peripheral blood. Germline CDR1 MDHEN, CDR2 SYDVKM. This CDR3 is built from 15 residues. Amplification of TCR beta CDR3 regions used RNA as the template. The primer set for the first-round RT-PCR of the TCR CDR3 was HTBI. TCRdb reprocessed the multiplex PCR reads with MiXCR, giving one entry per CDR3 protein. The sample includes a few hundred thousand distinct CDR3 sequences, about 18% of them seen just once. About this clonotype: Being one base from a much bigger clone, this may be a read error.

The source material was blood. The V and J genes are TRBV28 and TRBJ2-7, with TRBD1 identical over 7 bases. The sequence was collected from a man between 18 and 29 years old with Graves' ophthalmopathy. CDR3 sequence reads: CTSSLGGYESYEQYF. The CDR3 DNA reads TGTACCAGCAGTTTAGGGGGCTACGAATCCTACGAGCAGTACTTC.